The entry below describes one T cell receptor (beta chain). Its antigen is not identified. The data belong to a study of beta chain features in type 1 diabetes. Overall study: Healthy donors and patients had similar age, gender and cell yields. Study-wide results and caveats: No resolution was reached here on whether HLA type influences TCRB rearrangement. Significant though moderate, a shortening of TCRB CDR3s appeared in all four CD4+ subsets of Type 1 diabetes patients. Insertion counts at VDJ junctions were lower in type 1 diabetes patients, who also showed more deletions there.

The study reverse transcribed the entire isolated RNA, so it sequenced expressed TCRB transcripts. Here immunoSEQ multiplex PCR was the method, and the copy in TCRdb shows in-frame clones only, minus some. Among around 260,000 clones listed, roughly 21% were seen once. CD4+ naive, central memory, regulatory and stem cell-like memory cells were sorted via CD45RO/CCR7/CD25/CD127/CD95/CD27. V lost 6 bases to trimming and J lost 5 bases, with 18 bases between them. In germline, CDR1 is SGHKS, CDR2 YYEKEE (reference sequence). CDR3 length: 14 amino acids. The sequence came from a middle-aged woman with type 1 diabetes. Material for sequencing was naive CD4+ T cells from blood. The genes are TRBV5-5 and TRBJ2-7; weak D call: TRBD2 (5 bases). CDR3 sequence reads: CASNTPDGGDEQYF. DNA of the CDR3: TGTGCCAGCAACACCCCGGACGGAGGCGACGAGCAGTACTTC.